This is a list of T cell receptor beta chains from one sample in a study of identical twins. Each CDR3 protein is one row after TCRdb ran MiXCR on the 5' RACE reads. The sample yields approximately 1.8 million distinct CDR3 sequences, about 30% seen once. What was sequenced was cord blood. Every receptor here comes from a newborn girl in good health. CDR3s include the opening cysteine and the closing phenylalanine or tryptophan. Each record gives: CDR3 length, clone size, D gene, V gene, J gene, CDR3 DNA, CDR3 protein. D genes are given only for firm matches. Size is omitted from some rows. Given values are once, few, many or a class for expanded clones.

17	NA	NA	TRBV12-3/TRBV12-4	TRBJ2-1	TGTGCCAGCAGTTTAAGGGCGAGGGCGGCAAGCCCTAATGAGCAGTTCTTC	CASSLRARAASPNEQFF
16	NA	NA	TRBV3-1	TRBJ1-5	TGTGCCAGCAGCCCCAGAGGGATAGGGAGCAATCAGCCCCAGCATTTT	CASSPRGIGSNQPQHF
16	many	NA	TRBV7-2	TRBJ2-7	TGTGCCAGCAGCTTAGGTTATGCAGCTGAGTCCTACGAGCAGTACTTC	CASSLGYAAESYEQYF
12	few	NA	TRBV20-1	TRBJ2-5	TGCAGTGCAATCCGGAGGCGCGAGACCCAGTACTTC	CSAIRRRETQYF
15	few	NA	TRBV7-8	TRBJ2-7	TGTGCCAGCAGCTTAGGAGGGGATTTACTCTACGAGCAGTACTTC	CASSLGGDLLYEQYF
12	few	NA	TRBV12-2	TRBJ2-7	TGTGCAAGTCGATACAGGGGTGGCGAGCAGTACTTC	CASRYRGGEQYF
14	few	NA	TRBV4-2	TRBJ1-2	TGTGCCAGCAGCCAAGGTGAGGCCTCGTGGGGCTACACCTTC	CASSQGEASWGYTF
13	many	NA	TRBV20-1	TRBJ2-4	TGCAGTGCTAGGGGTGGCGCCAAAAACATTCAGTACTTC	CSARGGAKNIQYF
15	many	TRBD1	TRBV7-2	TRBJ1-2	TGTGCCAGCAGCTTACTCCCGGACAGGGTATATGGCTACACCTTC	CASSLLPDRVYGYTF
14	NA	NA	TRBV7-9	TRBJ1-1	TGTGCCAGCAGCTTAAAACGGACAGTAACTGAAGCTTTCTTT	CASSLKRTVTEAFF
13	NA	NA	TRBV6-1	TRBJ2-7	TGTGCCAGCAGTGAGGTGGTAATGTACGAGCAGTACTTC	CASSEVVMYEQYF
14	NA	NA	TRBV6-4	TRBJ2-3	TGTGCCAGCCAACTAGATCTTGGGGCGGATACGCAGTATTTT	CASQLDLGADTQYF
17	NA	NA	TRBV15	TRBJ2-1	TGTGCCACCAGCAGAGATAGGCTCGACGGATCCTACAATGAGCAGTTCTTC	CATSRDRLDGSYNEQFF
20	NA	NA	TRBV28	TRBJ2-6	TGTGCCAGCAGTTTATTGGGCATGGCACTAGCAGGGCTTCGGGCCAACGTCCTGACTTTC	CASSLLGMALAGLRANVLTF
14	NA	NA	TRBV7-2	TRBJ2-1	TGTGCCAGCACCGTTACGGCGGGGATGGGTGAGCAGTTCTTC	CASTVTAGMGEQFF
14	NA	NA	TRBV5-1	TRBJ1-2	TGCGCCAGCAGCCCCCGGACAGAAATCTATGGCTACACCTTC	CASSPRTEIYGYTF
12	NA	NA	TRBV6-2/TRBV6-3	TRBJ1-1	TGTGCCAGCACCGCAGGGAACACTGAAGCTTTCTTT	CASTAGNTEAFF
12	NA	NA	TRBV20-1	TRBJ2-2	TGCAGTGCTAGCGGGCCTACCGGGGAGCTGTTTTTT	CSASGPTGELFF
18	NA	TRBD2	TRBV10-3	TRBJ2-5	TGTGCCATCAGCATACTACGTCCGGGACTAGCGGGGGTTAGAGAGCAGTACTTC	CAISILRPGLAGVREQYF
16	NA	TRBD1	TRBV28	TRBJ2-7	TGTGCCGGCAGTCTTTTCGGACAGGGGAGCTCCTACGAGCAGTACTTC	CAGSLFGQGSSYEQYF
14	NA	NA	TRBV7-9	TRBJ1-1	TGTGCCAGCAGCCCCAAATCAGGGGAAACTGAAGCTTTCTTT	CASSPKSGETEAFF
15	NA	TRBD2	TRBV27	TRBJ2-5	TGTGCCAGCAGTTCAATAGCGGGGGGACAAGAGACCCAGTACTTC	CASSSIAGGQETQYF
16	NA	NA	TRBV5-1	TRBJ2-1	TGCGCCAGCAGCTTGGTAACGCACTTGTCCTACAATGAGCAGTTCTTC	CASSLVTHLSYNEQFF
15	few	NA	TRBV28	TRBJ2-5	TGTGCCAGCAGTTTAGGGCTAGCCGACGGAGAGACCCAGTACTTC	CASSLGLADGETQYF
15	NA	TRBD1	TRBV25-1	TRBJ2-7	TGTGCCAGCAGTGAAACTGGGACAGGGGGCTACGAGCAGTACTTC	CASSETGTGGYEQYF
14	NA	TRBD1	TRBV24-1	TRBJ1-5	TGTGCCACCAGCGACGGGACAGGGGATCAGCCCCAGCATTTT	CATSDGTGDQPQHF
14	once	NA	TRBV20-1	TRBJ2-7	TGCAGTGCTAGTCGCGGACCCTCCTACAATGAGCAGTACTTC	CSASRGPSYNEQYF
13	NA	NA	TRBV20-1	TRBJ1-1	TGCAGTGCTAGTCCCTCACTGAACACTGAAGCTTTCTTT	CSASPSLNTEAFF
14	NA	NA	TRBV15	TRBJ1-5	TGTGCCACCAGCAGAGTCAAGGGACATCAGCCCCAGCATTTT	CATSRVKGHQPQHF
15	NA	NA	TRBV20-1	TRBJ1-1	TGCAGTGCTAGAGTAACAGGGTTCATGAACACTGAAGCTTTCTTT	CSARVTGFMNTEAFF
14	few	NA	TRBV5-1	TRBJ2-5	TGCGCCAGCGCCCGGCTTGGGGTCCAAGAGACCCAGTACTTC	CASARLGVQETQYF
14	NA	NA	TRBV18	TRBJ1-2	TGTGCCAGCTCCCCCAACGAAGGCACCTATGGCTACACCTTC	CASSPNEGTYGYTF
15	few	NA	TRBV3-1	TRBJ2-1	TGTGCCAGCAGCCAAGATAGCGGACAATACAATGAGCAGTTCTTC	CASSQDSGQYNEQFF
14	NA	TRBD1	TRBV6-6	TRBJ1-2	TGTGCCAGCACCGAACAGGGGGCCAGCTATGGCTACACCTTC	CASTEQGASYGYTF
11	NA	NA	TRBV29-1	TRBJ2-7	TGCAGCATGGACTACTACAATGAGCAGTACTTC	CSMDYYNEQYF
14	few	TRBD1	TRBV29-1	TRBJ1-1	TGCAGCGTTGGCCGGACAGGCGGGAACACTGAAGCTTTCTTT	CSVGRTGGNTEAFF
16	NA	TRBD1	TRBV6-1	TRBJ1-5	TGTGCCAGCAGTGATGGGACAGGGACCCCCAATCAGCCCCAGCATTTT	CASSDGTGTPNQPQHF
14	NA	NA	TRBV5-1	TRBJ2-7	TGCGCCAGCAGCTTGGAGGACTTGCCCTACGAGCAGTACTTC	CASSLEDLPYEQYF
14	once	TRBD1	TRBV29-1	TRBJ2-1	TGCAGCGCCTCCCGGACAGGGGGAGTGGAGACCCAGTTCTTC	CSASRTGGVETQFF
15	once	NA	TRBV30	TRBJ2-7	TGTGCCTGGAGTGTAGAGGGTGGACGGAACTACGAGCAGTACTTC	CAWSVEGGRNYEQYF
13	NA	NA	TRBV29-1	TRBJ1-2	TGCAGCGTTGAGGCAGCCCAAAACTATGGCTACACCTTC	CSVEAAQNYGYTF
14	many	TRBD2	TRBV4-2	TRBJ2-3	TGTGCCAGCAGCCCGGGACTAGATATAGATACGCAGTATTTT	CASSPGLDIDTQYF
15	NA	TRBD1	TRBV20-1	TRBJ2-5	TGCAGTGCTCCGAGAGGGGGCGCGATACAAGAGACCCAGTACTTC	CSAPRGGAIQETQYF
18	NA	NA	TRBV6-4	TRBJ2-3	TGTGCCAGCAGTGACTGTAAATCTCAAACCCGATACACAGATACGCAGTATTTT	CASSDCKSQTRYTDTQYF
13	NA	NA	TRBV9	TRBJ1-2	TGTGCCAGCAGCACCCAGCCTTACTATGGCTACACCTTC	CASSTQPYYGYTF
14	NA	NA	TRBV6-6	TRBJ2-7	TGTGCCAGCAGTTATCAGGCACAGACCTACGAGCAGTACTTC	CASSYQAQTYEQYF
15	NA	TRBD1	TRBV24-1	TRBJ2-1	TGTGCCACCAGTGATTTAGGGACAGGGCTTTATGAGCAGTTCTTC	CATSDLGTGLYEQFF
12	NA	NA	TRBV19	TRBJ1-3	TGTGCCAGCTACCAGGGAGGAAACACCATATATTTT	CASYQGGNTIYF
14	few	NA	TRBV7-9	TRBJ2-5	TGTGCCAGCAGCTTAAGTGTCGGAGGGGAGACCCAGTACTTC	CASSLSVGGETQYF
17	NA	TRBD2	TRBV9	TRBJ2-1	TGTGCCAGCAGCGTTAAACTAGCGGGGTCCGTCTACAATGAGCAGTTCTTC	CASSVKLAGSVYNEQFF
16	few	NA	TRBV20-1	TRBJ1-2	TGCAGTGCTAGAGGTACACTGTTCGGGCAGGGCTATGGCTACACCTTC	CSARGTLFGQGYGYTF
13	NA	TRBD2	TRBV20-1	TRBJ2-7	TGCAGTGCAGACCCAGCGGGAGGGAGGGAGCAGTACTTC	CSADPAGGREQYF
14	NA	NA	TRBV29-1	TRBJ2-3	TGCAGCGTTGAAGGTAGCGAAGGCTGGGATACGCAGTATTTT	CSVEGSEGWDTQYF
13	NA	NA	TRBV10-3	TRBJ2-5	TGTGCCATTAGTGAGTACAGGAACGATGAGCAGTACTTC	CAISEYRNDEQYF
13	many	NA	TRBV20-1	TRBJ2-3	TGCAGTGCCCCGCACCCAACTACAGATACGCAGTATTTT	CSAPHPTTDTQYF
15	NA	NA	TRBV6-5	TRBJ2-5	TGTGCCAGCAGTTACGTCCTAGCGAGAGTACCGGGGGAGTACTTC	CASSYVLARVPGEYF
20	NA	TRBD2	TRBV7-9	TRBJ2-6	TGTGCCAGCAGCCTGACAGTTGGACTAGCGGCTGACTCTGGGGCCAACGTCCTGACTTTC	CASSLTVGLAADSGANVLTF
14	few	TRBD1	TRBV20-1	TRBJ2-1	TGCAGTGCTGAGAAGACAGGGGGGAACAATGAGCAGTTCTTC	CSAEKTGGNNEQFF
16	NA	TRBD1	TRBV20-1	TRBJ2-7	TGCAGTGCTAGAGATCACAAAATGACAGGGGGCTACGAGCAGTACTTC	CSARDHKMTGGYEQYF
14	NA	NA	TRBV2	TRBJ2-7	TGTGCCATCAAGACCGGGACAAAAACCTACGAGCAGTACTTC	CAIKTGTKTYEQYF